This passage covers 5 T cell receptor beta chains from one sample sequenced in a study of T-cell reconstitution after alpha-beta-depleted transplantation in children. A TCRbeta library incorporating unique molecular identifiers was prepared. TCRdb re-derived calls from the PCR reads in MiXCR, one entry per CDR3 protein. The top ten clones hold around 14% of a sample with fewer than 750,000 distinct CDR3 sequences, more than 20% of them seen once. The sequencing here drew on PBMCs, mostly from graft donor cells, taken 360 days after TCRalphabeta/CD19-depleted stem cell transplant. The receptors were sampled from a boy less than two years old who had a stem cell transplant for acute myeloid leukemia, so the T cells may come from the graft donor.

The chain links TRBV5-8 to TRBJ2-2; D might be TRBD1 (6 bases). V was trimmed by 4 bases and J by 6 bases, leaving 13 bases between them. The CDR3 is 14 amino acids. From germline, CDR1 is SGHTS and CDR2 YDEGEE. The CDR3 sequence: CASSRFRGSGELFF. CDR3 bases: TGTGCCAGCAGCCGATTTAGGGGGTCCGGGGAGCTGTTTTTT.

Worth noting for this clonotype: It may be a read error: a sequence one base away is much more abundant. The J gene is TRBJ2-5, the V gene TRBV7-6; tentatively, D is TRBD2 (6 bases). V lost 2 bases, J lost 6 bases, and 10 bases lay in between. Germline assignment: CDR1 SGHVS and CDR2 FNYEAQ. CDR3 length: 13 amino acids. CDR3 residues: CASSLPGRKTQYF. The CDR3 nucleotides read TGTGCCAGCAGCTTACCAGGGAGGAAGACCCAGTACTTC. The full variable domain, its missing parts supplied by reference TRBV7-6 and TRBJ2-5, is GAGVSQSPRYKVTKRGQDVALRCDPISGHVSLYWYRQALGQGPEFLTYFNYEAQQDKSGLPNDRFSAERPEGSISTLTIQRTEQRDSAMYRCASSLPGRKTQYFGPGTRLLVL.

The V call is TRBV27, the J call TRBJ2-7; 7 bases line up with TRBD1. From germline, CDR1 is MNHEY and CDR2 SMNVEV (reference sequence). The ends lost 5 bases at V and 3 bases at J; junction bases unmatched: 7. The CDR3 covers 14 residues. Here the CDR3 reads CASSPRDRHYEQYV. CDR3 nucleotides: TGTGCCAGCAGTCCACGGGACAGACACTACGAGCAGTACGTC.

This clonotype was seen just once. The chain employs TRBV5-6 and TRBJ2-3; D may correspond to TRBD1 or TRBD2 (5 bases each). The V end was cut by 7 bases, the J end by 2 bases, with 14 bases between. This CDR3 is 14 amino acids long. CDR1 is SGHDT, CDR2 YYEEEE, per germline. DNA for the CDR3: TGTGCCAGCTTTGGGGGACGGCCCACAGATACGCAGTATTTT. Residues: CASFGGRPTDTQYF.

This clonotype occurred a few times. The rearrangement links TRBV28 to TRBJ2-7, with D hard to call. Germline V gene data show CDR1 as MDHEN and CDR2 as SYDVKM. The germline V and J ends were trimmed by 4 bases and 1 base, with 5 bases remaining between them. CDR3 size: 12 residues. CDR3: CASSYGSYEQYV. The CDR3 DNA sequence: TGTGCCAGCAGTTACGGGTCCTACGAGCAGTACGTC.